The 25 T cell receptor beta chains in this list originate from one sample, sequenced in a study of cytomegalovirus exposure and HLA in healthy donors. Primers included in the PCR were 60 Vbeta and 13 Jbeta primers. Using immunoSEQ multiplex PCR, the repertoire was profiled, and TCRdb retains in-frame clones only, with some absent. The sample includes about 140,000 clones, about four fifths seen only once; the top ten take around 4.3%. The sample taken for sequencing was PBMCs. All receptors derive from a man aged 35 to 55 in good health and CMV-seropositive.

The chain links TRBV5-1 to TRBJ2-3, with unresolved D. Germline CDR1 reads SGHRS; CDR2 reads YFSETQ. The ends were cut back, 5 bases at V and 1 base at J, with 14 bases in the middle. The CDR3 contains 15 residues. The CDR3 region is CASSEFSFGTDTQYF. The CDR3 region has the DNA TGCGCCAGCAGTGAGTTCTCATTCGGCACAGATACGCAGTATTTT.

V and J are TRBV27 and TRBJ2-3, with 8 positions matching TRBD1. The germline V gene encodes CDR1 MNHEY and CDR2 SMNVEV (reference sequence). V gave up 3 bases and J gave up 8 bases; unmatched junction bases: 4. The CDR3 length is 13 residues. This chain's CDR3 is CASSFGQGGTQYF. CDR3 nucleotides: TGTGCCAGCAGTTTTGGACAGGGTGGTACGCAGTATTTT.

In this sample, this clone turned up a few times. CDR3 nucleotide sequence: TGTGCCAGCAGCTTAGACGGTAACTATGGCTACACCTTC. Encoded protein: CASSLDGNYGYTF. The chain carries TRBV7-9 and TRBJ1-2; D uncertain. CDR3 length equals 13 residues. V lost 1 base and J 1 base, leaving 4 bases between the germline ends. Germline CDR1 and CDR2: SEHNR and FQNEAQ (reference sequence).

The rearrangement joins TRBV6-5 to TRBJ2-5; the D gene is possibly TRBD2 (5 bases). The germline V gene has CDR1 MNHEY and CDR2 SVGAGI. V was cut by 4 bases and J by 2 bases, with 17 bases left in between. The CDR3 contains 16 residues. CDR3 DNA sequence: TGTGCCAGCAGTTCCCCGGAGGTGGGCCCGCAAGAGACCCAGTACTTC. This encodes CASSSPEVGPQETQYF.

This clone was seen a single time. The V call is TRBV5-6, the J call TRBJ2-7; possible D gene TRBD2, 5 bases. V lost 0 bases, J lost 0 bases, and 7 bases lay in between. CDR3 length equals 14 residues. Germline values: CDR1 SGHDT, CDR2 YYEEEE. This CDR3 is CASSLGRSSYEQYF. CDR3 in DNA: TGTGCCAGCAGCTTGGGGAGGTCCTCCTACGAGCAGTACTTC. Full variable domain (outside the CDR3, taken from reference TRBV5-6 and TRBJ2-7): DAGVTQSPTHLIKTRGQQVTLRCSPKSGHDTVSWYQQALGQGPQFIFQYYEEEERQRGNFPDRFSGHQFPNYSSELNVNALLLGDSALYLCASSLGRSSYEQYFGPGTRLTVT.

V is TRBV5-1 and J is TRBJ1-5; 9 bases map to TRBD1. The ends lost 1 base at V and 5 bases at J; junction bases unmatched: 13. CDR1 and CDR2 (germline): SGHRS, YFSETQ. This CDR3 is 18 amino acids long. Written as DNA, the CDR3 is TGCGCCAGCAGCTTGAAACCCCCTGGGGGACAGGGCTATCAGCCCCAGCATTTT. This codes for CASSLKPPGGQGYQPQHF.

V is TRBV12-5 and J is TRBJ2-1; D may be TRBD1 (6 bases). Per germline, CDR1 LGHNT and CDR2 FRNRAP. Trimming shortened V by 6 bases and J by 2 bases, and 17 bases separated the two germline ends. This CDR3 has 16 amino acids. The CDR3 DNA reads TGTGCTAGTGGCTCCTTAGGACAGAGAACCTACAATGAGCAGTTCTTC. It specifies CASGSLGQRTYNEQFF.

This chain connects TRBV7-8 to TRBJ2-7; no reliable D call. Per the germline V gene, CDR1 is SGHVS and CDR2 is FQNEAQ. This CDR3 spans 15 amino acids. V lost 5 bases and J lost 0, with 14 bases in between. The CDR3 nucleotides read TGTGCCAGCAGCCGAATAAAGAGGTTCTCCTACGAGCAGTACTTC. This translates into CASSRIKRFSYEQYF.

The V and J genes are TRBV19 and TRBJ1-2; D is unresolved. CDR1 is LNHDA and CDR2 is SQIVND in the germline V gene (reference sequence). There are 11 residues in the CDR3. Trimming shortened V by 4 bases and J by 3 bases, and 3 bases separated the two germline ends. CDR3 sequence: CASSRDYGYTF. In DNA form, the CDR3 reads TGTGCCAGTAGTAGAGACTATGGCTACACCTTC.

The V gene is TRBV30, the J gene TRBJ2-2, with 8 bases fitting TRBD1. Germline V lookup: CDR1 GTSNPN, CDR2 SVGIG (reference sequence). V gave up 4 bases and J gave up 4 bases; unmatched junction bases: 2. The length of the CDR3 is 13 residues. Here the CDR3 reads CAWKGQGTGELFF. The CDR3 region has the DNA TGTGCCTGGAAAGGACAGGGCACCGGGGAGCTGTTTTTT.

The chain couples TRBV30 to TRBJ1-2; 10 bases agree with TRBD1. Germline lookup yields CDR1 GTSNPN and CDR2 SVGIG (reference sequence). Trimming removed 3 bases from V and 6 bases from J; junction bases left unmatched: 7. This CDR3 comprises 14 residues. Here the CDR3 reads CAWRDRGYPHGYTF. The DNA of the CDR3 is TGTGCCTGGAGGGACAGGGGGTACCCTCATGGCTACACCTTC.

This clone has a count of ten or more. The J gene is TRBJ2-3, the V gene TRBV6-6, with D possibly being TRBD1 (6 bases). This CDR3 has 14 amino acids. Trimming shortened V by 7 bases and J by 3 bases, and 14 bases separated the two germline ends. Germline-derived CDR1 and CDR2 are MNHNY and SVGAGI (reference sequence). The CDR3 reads CASIEHRVTDTQYF. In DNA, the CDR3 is TGTGCCAGCATCGAGCACAGGGTTACAGATACGCAGTATTTT.

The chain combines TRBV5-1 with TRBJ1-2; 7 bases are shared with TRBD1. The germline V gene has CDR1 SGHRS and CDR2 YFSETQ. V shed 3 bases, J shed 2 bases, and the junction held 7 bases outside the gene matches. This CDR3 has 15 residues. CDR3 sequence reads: CASSWGQTPNYGYTF. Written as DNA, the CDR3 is TGCGCCAGCAGCTGGGGACAGACCCCGAACTATGGCTACACCTTC.

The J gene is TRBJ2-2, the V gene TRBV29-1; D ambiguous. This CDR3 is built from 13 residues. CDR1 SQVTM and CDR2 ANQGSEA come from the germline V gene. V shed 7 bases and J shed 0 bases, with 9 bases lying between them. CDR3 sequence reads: CSAYTANTGELFF. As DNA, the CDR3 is TGCAGCGCCTATACAGCGAACACCGGGGAGCTGTTTTTT.

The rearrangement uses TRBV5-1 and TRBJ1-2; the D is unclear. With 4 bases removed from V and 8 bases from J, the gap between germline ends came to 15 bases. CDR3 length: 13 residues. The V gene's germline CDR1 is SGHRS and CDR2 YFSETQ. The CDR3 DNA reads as TGCGCCAGCAGCAGCCGAGATCTCCGGGGCTACACCTTC. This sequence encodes CASSSRDLRGYTF.

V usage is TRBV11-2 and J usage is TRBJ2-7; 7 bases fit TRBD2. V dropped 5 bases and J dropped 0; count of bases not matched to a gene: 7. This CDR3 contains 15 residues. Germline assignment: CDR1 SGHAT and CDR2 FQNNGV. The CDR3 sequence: CASSGEGFSSYEQYF. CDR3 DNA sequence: TGTGCCAGCAGCGGGGAGGGTTTTAGCTCCTACGAGCAGTACTTC.

The CDR3 sequence: CASSFAQVPNYGYTF. CDR3 DNA sequence: TGTGCCAGCAGTTTTGCACAGGTCCCTAACTATGGCTACACCTTC. J is TRBJ1-2 and V is TRBV27; tentatively, D is TRBD1 (5 bases). The CDR3 contains 15 residues. The germline V and J ends were trimmed by 3 bases and 0 bases, with 11 bases remaining between them. Germline V gene sequence: CDR1 MNHEY, CDR2 SMNVEV (reference sequence).

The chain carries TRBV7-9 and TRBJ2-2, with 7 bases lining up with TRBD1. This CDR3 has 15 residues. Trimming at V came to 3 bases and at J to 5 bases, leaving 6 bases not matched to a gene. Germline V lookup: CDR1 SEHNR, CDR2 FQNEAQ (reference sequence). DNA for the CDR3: TGTGCCAGCAGCTTTAGGGGGCGCCTTACCGGGGAGCTGTTTTTT. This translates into CASSFRGRLTGELFF.

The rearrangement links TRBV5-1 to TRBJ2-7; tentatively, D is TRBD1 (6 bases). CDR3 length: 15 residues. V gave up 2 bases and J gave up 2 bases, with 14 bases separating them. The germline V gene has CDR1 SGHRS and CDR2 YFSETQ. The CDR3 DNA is TGCGCCAGCAGCTTTAACAGGGAGTCGGCCTACGAGCAGTACTTC. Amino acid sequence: CASSFNRESAYEQYF.

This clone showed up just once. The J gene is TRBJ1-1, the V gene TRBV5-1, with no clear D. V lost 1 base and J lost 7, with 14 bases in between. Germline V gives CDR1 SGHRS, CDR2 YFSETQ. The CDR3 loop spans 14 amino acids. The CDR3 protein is CASSLLTALNEAFF. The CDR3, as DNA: TGCGCCAGCAGCTTGTTAACAGCCCTCAATGAAGCTTTCTTT.

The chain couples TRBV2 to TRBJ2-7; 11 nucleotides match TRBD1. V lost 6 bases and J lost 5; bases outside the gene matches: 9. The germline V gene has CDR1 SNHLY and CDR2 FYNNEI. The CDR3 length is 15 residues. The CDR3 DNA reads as TGTGCCAGCAGAGCACCAGGACAGGGGGCTCACGAGCAGTACTTC. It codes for CASRAPGQGAHEQYF.

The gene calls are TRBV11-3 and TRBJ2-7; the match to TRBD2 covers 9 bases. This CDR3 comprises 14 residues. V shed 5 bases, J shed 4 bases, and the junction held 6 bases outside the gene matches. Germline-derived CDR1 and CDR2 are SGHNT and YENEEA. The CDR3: CASSPSGGPYEQYF. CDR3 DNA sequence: TGTGCCAGCAGCCCCAGCGGGGGGCCTTACGAGCAGTACTTC. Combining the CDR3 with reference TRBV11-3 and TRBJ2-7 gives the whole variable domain EAGVVQSPRYKIIEKKQPVAFWCNPISGHNTLYWYLQNLGQGPELLIRYENEEAVDDSQLPKDRFSAERLKGVDSTLKIQPAELGDSAVYLCASSPSGGPYEQYFGPGTRLTVT.

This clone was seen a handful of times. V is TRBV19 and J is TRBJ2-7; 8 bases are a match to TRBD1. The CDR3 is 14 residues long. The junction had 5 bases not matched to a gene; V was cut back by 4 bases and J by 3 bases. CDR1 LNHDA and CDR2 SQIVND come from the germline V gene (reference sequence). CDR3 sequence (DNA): TGTGCCAGTAGTAGGGACAGGTCGTACTACGAGCAGTACTTC. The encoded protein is CASSRDRSYYEQYF.

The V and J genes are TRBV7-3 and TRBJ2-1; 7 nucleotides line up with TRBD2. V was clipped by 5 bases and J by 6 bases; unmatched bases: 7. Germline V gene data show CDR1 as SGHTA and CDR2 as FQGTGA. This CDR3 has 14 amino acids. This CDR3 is CASSPAGGSNEQFF. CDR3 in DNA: TGTGCCAGCAGCCCCGCGGGCGGGAGCAATGAGCAGTTCTTC.

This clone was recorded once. CDR3: CASSLDRGYIQYF. The CDR3 DNA follows: TGTGCCAGCAGCTTAGACAGGGGATACATTCAGTACTTC. The chain employs TRBV7-9 and TRBJ2-4; TRBD1 matches 7 bases. The germline CDR1 and CDR2 sequences are SEHNR and FQNEAQ (reference sequence). This CDR3 region has 13 residues. Trimming at V came to 1 base and at J to 8 bases, leaving 2 bases not matched to a gene.